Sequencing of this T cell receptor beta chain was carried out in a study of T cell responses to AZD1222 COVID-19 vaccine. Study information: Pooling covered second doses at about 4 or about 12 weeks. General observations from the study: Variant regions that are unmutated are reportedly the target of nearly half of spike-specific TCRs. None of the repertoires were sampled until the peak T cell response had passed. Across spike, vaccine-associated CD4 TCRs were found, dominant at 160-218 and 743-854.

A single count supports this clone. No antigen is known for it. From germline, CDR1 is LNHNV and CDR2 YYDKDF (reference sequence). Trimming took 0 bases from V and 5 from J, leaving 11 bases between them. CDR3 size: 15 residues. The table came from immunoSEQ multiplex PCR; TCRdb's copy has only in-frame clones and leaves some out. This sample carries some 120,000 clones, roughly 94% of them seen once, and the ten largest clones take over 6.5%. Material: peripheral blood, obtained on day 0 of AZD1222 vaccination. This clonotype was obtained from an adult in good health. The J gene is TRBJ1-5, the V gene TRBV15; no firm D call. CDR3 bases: TGTGCCACCAGCAGAGATCCCGGGAAGGATCAGCCCCAGCATTTT. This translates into CATSRDPGKDQPQHF. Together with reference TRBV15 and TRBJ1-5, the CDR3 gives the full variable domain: DAMVIQNPRYQVTQFGKPVTLSCSQTLNHNVMYWYQQKSSQAPKLLFHYYDKDFNNEADTPDNFQSRRPNTSFCFLDIRSPGLGDTAMYLCATSRDPGKDQPQHFGDGTRLSIL.